One T cell receptor beta chain is described in this entry. TCRdb reprocessed the 5' RACE reads and keeps a single row for each CDR3 protein, giving no DNA. The record lists more than 120,000 distinct CDR3 sequences, of which the ten most abundant hold 2% to 3%. The sample comes from a study of monozygotic twins with inflammatory bowel disease. This CDR3 contains 14 residues. Germline CDR1 reads SGHTA; CDR2 reads FQGNSA. This clonotype was sampled from a human donor with ulcerative colitis or Crohn's disease, or a healthy co-twin of an affected twin (not recorded which). The sequenced material came from blood. This chain uses TRBV7-2 with TRBJ2-2; TCRdb gives TRBD2 as the D gene, but with no DNA this cannot be confirmed. The CDR3 sequence: CASSLAPLMGELFF.